The 2 T cell receptor beta chains below all came from one sample that was sequenced in a study of blood T cell repertoires in COVID-19. Profiling relied on immunoSEQ multiplex PCR, and the TCRdb table lists in-frame clones only, not all of them. The sample has 86,000 or so clones, about nine tenths seen once; the top ten hold 1.5% to 2%. Source material: peripheral blood. The receptors shown here come from a woman between 50 and 59 years old in a cohort sampled during active COVID-19.

This chain uses TRBV9 with TRBJ2-3, with D possibly being TRBD2 (5 bases). The CDR3 length is 15 residues. Germline CDR1 and CDR2: SGDLS and YYNGEE. Trimming stripped 4 bases from V and 4 bases from J, with 16 bases between. For the CDR3, the DNA is TGTGCCAGCAGCCCCGGGGTGGGAGTAGCAGATACGCAGTATTTT. This gives the protein CASSPGVGVADTQYF.

The V call is TRBV10-3, the J call TRBJ1-6, with 7 positions matching TRBD1. The length of the CDR3 is 15 residues. V lost 2 bases and J lost 5; bases outside the gene matches: 3. Looked up from germline, CDR1 is ENHRY and CDR2 is SYGVKD. The CDR3 is CAISEIDRDNSPLHF. CDR3 coding DNA: TGTGCCATCAGTGAGATCGACAGGGATAATTCACCCCTCCACTTT.